This T cell receptor beta chain was sequenced in a study of blood T cell repertoires in COVID-19. Symptom resolution, clearance, or two negative PCRs marked the recovered donors of Cohort 3. This CDR3 is 17 amino acids long. The germline gives CDR1 SGHVS, CDR2 FNYEAQ. Trimming cost V 5 bases and J 0 bases, with 14 bases left between them. The assay was immunoSEQ multiplex PCR, and TCRdb's table has in-frame clones only and misses some. There are approximately 200,000 clones in the sample; roughly 82% occur only once, and roughly 12% lies in the top ten. The sequencing sample was made of PBMCs or T cells enriched from blood (not recorded which). The V gene is TRBV7-6, the J gene TRBJ1-6; D call uncertain. The clonotype comes from a man aged 40-49 years who had recovered from COVID-19. This CDR3 reads CASSRGGPRSYNSPLHF. The CDR3 DNA reads as TGTGCCAGCAGCCGCGGAGGACCGCGCTCCTATAATTCACCCCTCCACTTT.